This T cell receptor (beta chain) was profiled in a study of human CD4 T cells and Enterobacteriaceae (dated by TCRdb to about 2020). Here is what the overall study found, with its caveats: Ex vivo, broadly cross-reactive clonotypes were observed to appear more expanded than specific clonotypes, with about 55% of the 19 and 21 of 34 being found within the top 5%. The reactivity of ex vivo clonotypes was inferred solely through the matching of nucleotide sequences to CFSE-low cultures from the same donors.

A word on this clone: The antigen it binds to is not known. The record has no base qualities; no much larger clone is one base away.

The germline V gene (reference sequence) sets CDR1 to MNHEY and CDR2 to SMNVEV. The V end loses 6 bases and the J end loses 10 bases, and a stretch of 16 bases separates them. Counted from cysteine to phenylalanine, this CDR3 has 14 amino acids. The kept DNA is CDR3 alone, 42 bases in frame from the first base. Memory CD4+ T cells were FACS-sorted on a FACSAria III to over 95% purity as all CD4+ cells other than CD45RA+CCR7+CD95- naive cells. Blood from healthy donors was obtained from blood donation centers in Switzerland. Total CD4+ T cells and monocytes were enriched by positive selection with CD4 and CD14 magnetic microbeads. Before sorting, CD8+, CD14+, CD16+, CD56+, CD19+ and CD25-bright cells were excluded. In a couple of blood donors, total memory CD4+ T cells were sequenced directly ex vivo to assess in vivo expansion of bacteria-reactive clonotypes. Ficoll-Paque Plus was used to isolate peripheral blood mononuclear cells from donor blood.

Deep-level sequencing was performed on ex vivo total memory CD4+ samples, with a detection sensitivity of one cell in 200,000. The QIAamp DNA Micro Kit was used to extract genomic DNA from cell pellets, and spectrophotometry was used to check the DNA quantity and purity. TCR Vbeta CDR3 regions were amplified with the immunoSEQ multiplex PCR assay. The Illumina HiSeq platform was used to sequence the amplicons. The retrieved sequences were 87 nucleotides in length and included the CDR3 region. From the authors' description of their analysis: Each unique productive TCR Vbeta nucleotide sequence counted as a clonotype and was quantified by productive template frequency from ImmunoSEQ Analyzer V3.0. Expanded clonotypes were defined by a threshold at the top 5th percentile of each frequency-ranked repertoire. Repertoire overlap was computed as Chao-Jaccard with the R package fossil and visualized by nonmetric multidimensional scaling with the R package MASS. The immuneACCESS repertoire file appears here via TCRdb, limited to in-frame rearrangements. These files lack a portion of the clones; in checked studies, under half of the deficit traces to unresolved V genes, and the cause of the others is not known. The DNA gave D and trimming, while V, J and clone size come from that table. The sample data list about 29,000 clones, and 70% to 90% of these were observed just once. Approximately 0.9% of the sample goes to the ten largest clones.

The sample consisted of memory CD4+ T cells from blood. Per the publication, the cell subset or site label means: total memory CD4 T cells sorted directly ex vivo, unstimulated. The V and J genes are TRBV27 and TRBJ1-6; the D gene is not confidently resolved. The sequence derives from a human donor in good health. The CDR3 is CASRRGPRESPLHF. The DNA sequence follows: TGTGCCAGCAGGCGAGGGCCCCGGGAATCACCCCTCCACTTT.